The rows below give T cell receptor beta chains drawn from one sample of a study of blood T cell repertoires in COVID-19. Profiling relied on immunoSEQ multiplex PCR, and the TCRdb table lists in-frame clones only, not all of them. In the table there are 150,000 to 200,000 clones, 88% of which are singletons. The specimen was peripheral blood. The receptors come from a middle-aged man with active or convalescent COVID-19. Each CDR3 is given with its conserved first and last residue. The D gene is left open where the match is weak. Clone size is not always given. Where it is, it says once, few, many or a class for expanded clones.

D gene,J gene,clone size,V gene,CDR3 protein,CDR3 DNA
TRBD1,TRBJ1-5,NA,TRBV19,CASRMGQKTWGNQPQHF,TGTGCCAGTAGGATGGGACAGAAAACTTGGGGCAATCAGCCCCAGCATTTT
NA,TRBJ1-1,NA,TRBV7-2,CASSPRRTSNTEAFF,TGTGCCAGCAGCCCTCGGAGGACTTCGAACACTGAAGCTTTCTTT
NA,TRBJ1-1,NA,TRBV5-4,CASSRNRVVGTEAFF,TGTGCCAGCAGCCGAAACAGGGTAGTGGGCACTGAAGCTTTCTTT
NA,TRBJ1-1,NA,TRBV28,CASSLWSGGMNTEAFF,TGTGCCAGCAGTTTATGGTCGGGCGGGATGAACACTGAAGCTTTCTTT
NA,TRBJ2-1,NA,TRBV11-2,CASSLGAVAKQFF,TGTGCCAGCAGCTTAGGTGCGGTAGCTAAGCAGTTCTTC
TRBD2,TRBJ2-3,NA,TRBV28,CAFSGRGISTDTQYF,TGTGCCTTTAGCGGGAGGGGAATTAGCACAGATACGCAGTATTTT
TRBD1,TRBJ1-1,once,TRBV27,CASSWGAGGYHTEAFF,TGTGCCAGCAGTTGGGGGGCAGGGGGTTATCACACTGAAGCTTTCTTT
TRBD2,TRBJ2-1,NA,TRBV3-1/TRBV3-2,CASSQDRAPGLATALNEQFF,TGTGCCAGCAGCCAAGATAGGGCACCGGGACTAGCGACCGCCCTCAATGAGCAGTTCTTC
TRBD2,TRBJ2-1,once,TRBV19,CASKASGGREQFF,TGTGCCAGTAAAGCTAGCGGAGGACGGGAGCAGTTCTTC
NA,TRBJ2-7,NA,TRBV6-5,CASRAPGSSYEQYF,TGTGCCAGCAGAGCCCCCGGGAGCTCCTACGAGCAGTACTTC
NA,TRBJ1-1,NA,TRBV6-5,CASSYSTPYMNTEAFF,TGTGCCAGCAGTTACTCCACACCTTACATGAACACTGAAGCTTTCTTT
NA,TRBJ2-7,NA,TRBV11-2,CASSLNTNYEQYF,TGTGCCAGCAGCTTAAATACTAACTACGAGCAGTACTTC
TRBD1,TRBJ2-7,NA,TRBV15,CATSRDTGGDYEQYF,TGTGCCACCAGCAGGGATACAGGGGGCGATTACGAGCAGTACTTC
NA,TRBJ1-2,NA,TRBV6-5,CASSSDFTGSDGYTF,TGTGCCAGCAGTTCCGATTTTACAGGGTCGGATGGCTACACCTTC
TRBD2,TRBJ2-1,NA,TRBV7-9,CASSPPAGGNEQFF,TGTGCCAGCAGCCCCCCAGCGGGAGGCAATGAGCAGTTCTTC
TRBD2,TRBJ2-7,once,TRBV11-2,CASSRDLASGSSYEQYF,TGTGCCAGCAGTCGCGACCTTGCTAGCGGGAGTTCCTACGAGCAGTACTTC
TRBD2,TRBJ2-1,once,TRBV25-1,CASSRRGGADNEQFF,TGTGCCAGCAGTCGCCGGGGGGGCGCAGACAATGAGCAGTTCTTC
TRBD1,TRBJ1-2,NA,TRBV19,CASSIGQGRIGYTF,TGTGCCAGTAGTATAGGACAGGGGCGGATCGGCTACACCTTC
TRBD2,TRBJ2-1,NA,TRBV4-2,CASSLSPGTSGINEQFF,TGTGCCAGCAGCCTTTCCCCCGGGACTAGCGGGATTAATGAGCAGTTCTTC
TRBD1,TRBJ2-2,NA,TRBV9,CASSVRQGTTGELFF,TGTGCCAGCAGCGTAAGACAGGGGACAACCGGGGAGCTGTTTTTT
NA,TRBJ2-6,NA,TRBV30,CANTAGANVLTF,TGTGCCAACACCGCTGGGGCCAACGTCCTGACTTTC
TRBD2,TRBJ2-3,once,TRBV7-6,CASSSSPGLAGATTDTQYF,TGTGCCAGCAGCTCATCACCGGGACTAGCGGGGGCGACCACAGATACGCAGTATTTT
NA,TRBJ1-5,NA,TRBV28,CASTEEGGGNQPQHF,TGTGCCAGCACCGAAGAGGGAGGTGGCAATCAGCCCCAGCATTTT
NA,TRBJ2-3,NA,TRBV7-2,CASRGQVGATDTQYF,TGTGCCAGCAGGGGGCAAGTAGGCGCCACAGATACGCAGTATTTT
NA,TRBJ2-7,NA,TRBV28,CASSSDYEGQYF,TGTGCCAGCAGTTCAGACTACGAGGGGCAGTACTTC